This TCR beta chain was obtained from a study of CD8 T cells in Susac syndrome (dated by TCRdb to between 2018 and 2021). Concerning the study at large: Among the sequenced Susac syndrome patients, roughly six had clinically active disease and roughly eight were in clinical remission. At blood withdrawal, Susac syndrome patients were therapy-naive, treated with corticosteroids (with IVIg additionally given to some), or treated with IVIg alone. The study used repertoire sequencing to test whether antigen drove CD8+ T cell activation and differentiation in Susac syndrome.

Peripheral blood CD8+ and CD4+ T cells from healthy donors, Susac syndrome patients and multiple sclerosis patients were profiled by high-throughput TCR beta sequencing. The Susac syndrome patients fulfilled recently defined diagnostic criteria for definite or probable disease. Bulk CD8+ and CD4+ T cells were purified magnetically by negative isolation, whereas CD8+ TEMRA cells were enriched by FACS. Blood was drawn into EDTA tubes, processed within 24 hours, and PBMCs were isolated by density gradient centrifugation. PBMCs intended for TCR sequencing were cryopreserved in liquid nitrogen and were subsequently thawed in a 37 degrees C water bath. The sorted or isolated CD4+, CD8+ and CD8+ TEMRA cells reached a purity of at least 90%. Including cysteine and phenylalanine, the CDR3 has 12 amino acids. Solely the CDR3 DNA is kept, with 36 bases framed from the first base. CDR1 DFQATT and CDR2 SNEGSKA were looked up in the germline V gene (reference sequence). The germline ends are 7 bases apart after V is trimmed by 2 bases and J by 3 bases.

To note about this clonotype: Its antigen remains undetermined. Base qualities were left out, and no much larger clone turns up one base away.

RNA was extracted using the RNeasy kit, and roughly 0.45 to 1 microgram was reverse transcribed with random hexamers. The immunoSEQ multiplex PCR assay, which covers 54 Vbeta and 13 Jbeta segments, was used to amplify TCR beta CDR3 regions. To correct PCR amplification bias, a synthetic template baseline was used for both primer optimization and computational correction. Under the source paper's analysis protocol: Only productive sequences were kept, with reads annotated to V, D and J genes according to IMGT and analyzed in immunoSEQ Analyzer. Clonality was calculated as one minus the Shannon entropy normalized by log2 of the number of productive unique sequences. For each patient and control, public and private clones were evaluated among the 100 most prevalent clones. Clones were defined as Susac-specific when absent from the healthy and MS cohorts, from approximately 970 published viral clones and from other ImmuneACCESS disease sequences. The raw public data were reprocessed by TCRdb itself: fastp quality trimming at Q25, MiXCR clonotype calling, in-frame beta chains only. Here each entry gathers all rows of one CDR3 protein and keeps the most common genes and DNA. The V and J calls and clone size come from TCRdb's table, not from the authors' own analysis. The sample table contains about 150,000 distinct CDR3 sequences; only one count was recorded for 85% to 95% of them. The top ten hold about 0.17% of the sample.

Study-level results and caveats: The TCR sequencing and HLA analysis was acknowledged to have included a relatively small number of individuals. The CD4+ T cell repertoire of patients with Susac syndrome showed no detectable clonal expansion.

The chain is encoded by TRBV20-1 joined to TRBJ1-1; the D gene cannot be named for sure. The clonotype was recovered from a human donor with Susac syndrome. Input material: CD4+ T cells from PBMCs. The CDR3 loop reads CSARPFDTEAFF. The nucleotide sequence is TGCAGTGCTAGACCCTTTGACACTGAAGCTTTCTTT.